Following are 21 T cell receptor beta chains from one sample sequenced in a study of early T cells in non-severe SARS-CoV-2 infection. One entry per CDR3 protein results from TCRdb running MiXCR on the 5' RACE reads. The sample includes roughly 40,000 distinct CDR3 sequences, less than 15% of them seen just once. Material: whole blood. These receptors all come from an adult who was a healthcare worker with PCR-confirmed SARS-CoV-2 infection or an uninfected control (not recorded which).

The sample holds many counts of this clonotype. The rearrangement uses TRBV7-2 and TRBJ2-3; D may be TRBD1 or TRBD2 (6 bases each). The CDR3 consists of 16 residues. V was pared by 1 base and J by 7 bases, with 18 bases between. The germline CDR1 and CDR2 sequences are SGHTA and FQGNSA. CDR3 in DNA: TGTGCCAGCAGCTTAGGTGGGGGGACATCTCCACATACGCAGTATTTT. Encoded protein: CASSLGGGTSPHTQYF.

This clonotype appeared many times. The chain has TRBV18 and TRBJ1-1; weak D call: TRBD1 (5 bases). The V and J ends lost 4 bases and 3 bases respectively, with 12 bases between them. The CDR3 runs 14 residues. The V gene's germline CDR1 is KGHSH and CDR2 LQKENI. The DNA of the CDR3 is TGTGCCAGCTCACTCGGAGCAGGGTACACTGAAGCTTTCTTT. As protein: CASSLGAGYTEAFF.

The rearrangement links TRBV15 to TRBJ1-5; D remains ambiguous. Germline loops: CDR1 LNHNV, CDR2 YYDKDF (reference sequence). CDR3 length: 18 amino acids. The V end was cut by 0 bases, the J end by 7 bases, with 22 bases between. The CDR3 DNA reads TGTGCCACCAGCAGAGACACACCCTTATCGGGTATTGGGCAGCCCCAGCATTTT. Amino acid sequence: CATSRDTPLSGIGQPQHF. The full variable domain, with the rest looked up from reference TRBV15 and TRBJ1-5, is DAMVIQNPRYQVTQFGKPVTLSCSQTLNHNVMYWYQQKSSQAPKLLFHYYDKDFNNEADTPDNFQSRRPNTSFCFLDIRSPGLGDTAMYLCATSRDTPLSGIGQPQHFGDGTRLSIL.

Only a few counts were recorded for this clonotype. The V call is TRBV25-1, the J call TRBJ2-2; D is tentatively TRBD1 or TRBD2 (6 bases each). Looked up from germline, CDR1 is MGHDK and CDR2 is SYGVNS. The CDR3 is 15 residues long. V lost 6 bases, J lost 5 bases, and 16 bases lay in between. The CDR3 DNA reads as TGTGCCAGCAGCCTCAGCCGGGGGCGGACCGGGGAGCTGTTTTTT. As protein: CASSLSRGRTGELFF.

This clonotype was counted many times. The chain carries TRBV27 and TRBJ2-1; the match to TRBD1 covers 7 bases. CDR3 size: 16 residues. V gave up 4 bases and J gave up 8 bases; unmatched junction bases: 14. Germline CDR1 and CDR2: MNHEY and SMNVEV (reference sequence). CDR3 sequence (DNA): TGTGCCAGCAGTTACCGACCGGGACAGTTTAAGGATGAGCAGTTCTTC. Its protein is CASSYRPGQFKDEQFF.

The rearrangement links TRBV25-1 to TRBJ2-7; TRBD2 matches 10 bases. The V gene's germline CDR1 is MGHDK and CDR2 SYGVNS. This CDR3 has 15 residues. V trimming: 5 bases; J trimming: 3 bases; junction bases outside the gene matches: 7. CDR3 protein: CASSNLSGRIYEQYF. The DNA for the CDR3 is TGTGCCAGCAGTAACCTTAGCGGGAGGATCTACGAGCAGTACTTC.

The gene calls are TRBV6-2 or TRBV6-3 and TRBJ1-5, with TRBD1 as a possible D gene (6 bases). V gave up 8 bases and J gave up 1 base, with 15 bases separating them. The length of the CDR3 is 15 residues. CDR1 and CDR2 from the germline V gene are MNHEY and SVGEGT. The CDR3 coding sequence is TGTGCCAGCTCAGGGCAGGGGATCAGCAATCAGCCCCAGCATTTT. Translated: CASSGQGISNQPQHF.

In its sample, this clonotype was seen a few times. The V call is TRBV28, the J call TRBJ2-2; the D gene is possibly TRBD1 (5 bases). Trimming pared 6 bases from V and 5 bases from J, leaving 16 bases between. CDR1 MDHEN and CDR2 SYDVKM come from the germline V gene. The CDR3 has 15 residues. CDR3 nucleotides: TGTGCCAGCAGGGCAGGGTCGAAAGGAACCGGGGAGCTGTTTTTT. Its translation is CASRAGSKGTGELFF.

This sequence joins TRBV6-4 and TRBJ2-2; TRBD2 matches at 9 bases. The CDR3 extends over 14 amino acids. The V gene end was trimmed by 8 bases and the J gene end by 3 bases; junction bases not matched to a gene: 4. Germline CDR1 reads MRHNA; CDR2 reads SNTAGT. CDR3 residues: CASSSGEYTGELFF. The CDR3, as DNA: TGTGCCAGCTCTAGCGGGGAATACACCGGGGAGCTGTTTTTT.

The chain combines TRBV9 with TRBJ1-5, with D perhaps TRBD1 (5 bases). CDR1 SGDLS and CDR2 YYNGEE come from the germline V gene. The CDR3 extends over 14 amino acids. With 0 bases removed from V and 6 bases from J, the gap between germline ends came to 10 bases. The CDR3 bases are TGTGCCAGCAGCGTAGGCGGGGGAAGTCAGCCCCAGCATTTT. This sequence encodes CASSVGGGSQPQHF.

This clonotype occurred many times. CDR3 protein: CASRGLEKLFF. CDR3 nucleotide sequence: TGTGCCAGCAGGGGCCTAGAAAAACTGTTTTTT. The chain joins TRBV2 to TRBJ1-4, with D unclear. V gave up 6 bases and J gave up 8 bases, with 7 bases separating them. Looked up from germline, CDR1 is SNHLY and CDR2 is FYNNEI. The CDR3 consists of 11 residues.

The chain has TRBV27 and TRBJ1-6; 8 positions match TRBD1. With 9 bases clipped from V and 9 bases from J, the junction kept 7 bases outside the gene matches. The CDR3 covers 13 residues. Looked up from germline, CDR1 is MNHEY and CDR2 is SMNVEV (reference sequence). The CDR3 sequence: CASKDRVFSPLHF. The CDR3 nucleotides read TGTGCCAGTAAGGACAGGGTCTTTTCACCCCTCCACTTT.

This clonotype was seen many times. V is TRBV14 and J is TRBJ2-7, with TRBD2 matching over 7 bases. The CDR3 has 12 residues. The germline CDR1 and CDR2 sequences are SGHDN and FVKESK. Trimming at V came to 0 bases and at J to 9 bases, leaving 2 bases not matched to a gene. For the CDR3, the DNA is TGTGCCAGCAGCCAAGATGCGGGAGCGCAGTACTTC. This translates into CASSQDAGAQYF. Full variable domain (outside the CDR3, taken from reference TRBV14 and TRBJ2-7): EAGVTQFPSHSVIEKGQTVTLRCDPISGHDNLYWYRRVMGKEIKFLLHFVKESKQDESGMPNNRFLAERTGGTYSTLKVQPAELEDSGVYFCASSQDAGAQYFGPGTRLTVT.

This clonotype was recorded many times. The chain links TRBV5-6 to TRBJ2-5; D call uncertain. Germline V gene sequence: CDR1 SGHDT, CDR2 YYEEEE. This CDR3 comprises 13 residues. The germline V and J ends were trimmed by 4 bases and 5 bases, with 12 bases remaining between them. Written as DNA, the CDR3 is TGTGCCAGCAGCCTACGGCCTGGGGAGACCCAGTACTTC. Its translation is CASSLRPGETQYF.

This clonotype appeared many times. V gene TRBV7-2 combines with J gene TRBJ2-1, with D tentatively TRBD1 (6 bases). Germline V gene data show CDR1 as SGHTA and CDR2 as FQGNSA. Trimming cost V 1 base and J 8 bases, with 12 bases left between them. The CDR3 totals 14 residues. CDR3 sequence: CASSLDRARDEQFF. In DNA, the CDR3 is TGTGCCAGCAGCTTAGACAGGGCTAGGGATGAGCAGTTCTTC.

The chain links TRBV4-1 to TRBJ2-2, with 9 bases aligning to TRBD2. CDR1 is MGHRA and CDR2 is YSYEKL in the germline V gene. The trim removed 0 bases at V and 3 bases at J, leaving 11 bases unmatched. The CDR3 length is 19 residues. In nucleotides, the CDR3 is TGCGCCAGCAGCCAAGAGATATCTCTGCTAGCGGGGTACACCGGGGAGCTGTTTTTT. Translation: CASSQEISLLAGYTGELFF.

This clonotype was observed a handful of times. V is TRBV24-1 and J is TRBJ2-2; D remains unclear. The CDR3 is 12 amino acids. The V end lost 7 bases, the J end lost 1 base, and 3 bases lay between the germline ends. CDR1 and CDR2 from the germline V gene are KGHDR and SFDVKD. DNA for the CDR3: TGTGCCACCAGGATGAACACCGGGGAGCTGTTTTTT. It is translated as CATRMNTGELFF.

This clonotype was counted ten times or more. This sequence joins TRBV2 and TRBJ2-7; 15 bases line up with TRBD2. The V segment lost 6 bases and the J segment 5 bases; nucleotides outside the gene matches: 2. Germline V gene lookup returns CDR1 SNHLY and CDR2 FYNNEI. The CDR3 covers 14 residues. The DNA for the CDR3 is TGTGCCAGCAGGGGACTAGCGGGGGGTAACGAGCAGTACTTC. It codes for CASRGLAGGNEQYF.

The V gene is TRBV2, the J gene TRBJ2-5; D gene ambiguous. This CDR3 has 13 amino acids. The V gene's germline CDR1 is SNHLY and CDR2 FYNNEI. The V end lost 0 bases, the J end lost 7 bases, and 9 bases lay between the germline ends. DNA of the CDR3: TGTGCCAGCAGTGAAGCGTTCGGCACGACCCAGTACTTC. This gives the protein CASSEAFGTTQYF.

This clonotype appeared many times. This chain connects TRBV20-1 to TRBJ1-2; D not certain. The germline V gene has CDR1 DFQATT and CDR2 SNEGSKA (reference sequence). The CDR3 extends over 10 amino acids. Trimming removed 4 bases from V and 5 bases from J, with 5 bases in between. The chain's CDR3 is CSATLYGYTF. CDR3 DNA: TGCAGTGCTACTCTTTATGGCTACACCTTC.

The CDR3 nucleotides are TGCGCCAGCAGCCAAGATGGAGCCTCCTACGAGCAGTACTTC. This encodes CASSQDGASYEQYF. This rearrangement joins TRBV4-1 to TRBJ2-7, with D hard to call. Trimming pared 0 bases from V and 0 bases from J, leaving 6 bases between. The CDR3 runs to 14 residues. Germline CDR1 and CDR2: MGHRA and YSYEKL.